Listed below are T cell receptor beta chains from one sample, sequenced in a study of blood T cell repertoires in COVID-19. Assay: immunoSEQ multiplex PCR; the TCRdb copy retains only in-frame clones and omits some. The table includes approximately 50,000 clones, about nine tenths detected once. Sequenced: peripheral blood. The source is a man aged 45-65 years with active COVID-19. The CDR3 runs from the conserved cysteine through the conserved F or W. The D gene is left open where the match is weak. Size is stated for part of the rows, as once, few or many counts, or as a class when the clone is expanded.

J gene	V gene	clone size	D gene	CDR3 protein	CDR3 DNA
TRBJ2-2	TRBV6-4	.	TRBD1	CAGPLFPDRAAGELFF	TGTGCCGGACCTCTCTTTCCGGACAGGGCCGCCGGGGAGCTGTTTTTT
TRBJ2-2	TRBV5-1	.	TRBD1	CASRLRTGSGELFF	TGCGCCAGCAGACTTAGGACAGGGTCCGGGGAGCTGTTTTTT
TRBJ2-2	TRBV6-4	.	TRBD1	CASSRRGDRMNTGELFF	TGTGCCAGCAGTCGGAGGGGGGACAGGATGAACACCGGGGAGCTGTTTTTT
TRBJ2-7	TRBV7-2	.	TRBD1	CASSVRTGLGHEQYF	TGTGCCAGCAGCGTAAGGACAGGGTTGGGTCACGAGCAGTACTTC
TRBJ2-3	TRBV28	.	TRBD2	CASSLRDYFTDTQYF	TGTGCCAGCAGTTTGAGGGACTATTTCACAGATACGCAGTATTTT
TRBJ2-1	TRBV6-1	.	TRBD2	CASSEQPGLAHLNEQFF	TGTGCCAGCAGTGAACAACCCGGACTAGCGCACCTCAATGAGCAGTTCTTC
TRBJ2-1	TRBV23-1	few	.	CASSQPPQKRKTYNEQFF	TGCGCCAGCAGTCAACCCCCCCAGAAGCGGAAAACGTACAATGAGCAGTTCTTC
TRBJ2-7	TRBV27	.	TRBD1	CASSRTGQGSYEQYF	TGTGCCAGCAGTAGGACGGGACAGGGCTCCTACGAGCAGTACTTC
TRBJ2-7	TRBV7-9	many	TRBD1	CASSPQGRAYEQYF	TGTGCCAGCAGCCCACAGGGGCGAGCCTACGAGCAGTACTTC
TRBJ1-6	TRBV7-9	few	.	CASSLGYGNSPLHF	TGTGCCAGCAGCTTAGGTTACGGGAATTCACCCCTCCACTTT
TRBJ2-7	TRBV7-2	.	.	CASSGGASYEQYF	TGTGCCAGCAGCGGGGGGGCTTCCTACGAGCAGTACTTC
TRBJ1-5	TRBV28	.	.	CASSFQGRSQPQHF	TGTGCCAGCAGTTTCCAGGGCAGGAGTCAGCCCCAGCATTTT
TRBJ2-3	TRBV29-1	.	TRBD2	CSVVTSGSPDTQYF	TGCAGCGTTGTAACTAGCGGGAGTCCAGATACGCAGTATTTT
TRBJ1-4	TRBV5-4	.	.	CASSLAGTNEKLFF	TGTGCCAGCAGCTTAGCAGGGACTAATGAAAAACTGTTTTTT
TRBJ2-7	TRBV11-3	few	TRBD1	CASSGRTGPVYF	TGTGCCAGCAGCGGGCGGACAGGGCCCGTATACTTC
TRBJ1-2	TRBV4-3	.	.	CASSQEVTGRGYTF	TGCGCCAGCAGCCAAGAGGTGACGGGTCGGGGCTACACCTTC
TRBJ2-1	TRBV20-1	.	.	CSASLAPSSYNEQFF	TGCAGTGCTAGTTTAGCGCCCAGCTCCTACAATGAGCAGTTCTTC
TRBJ2-1	TRBV18	.	TRBD2	CASSPRIAGANEQFF	TGTGCCAGCTCACCGAGGATAGCGGGGGCCAATGAGCAGTTCTTC
TRBJ2-3	TRBV6-2/TRBV6-3	.	TRBD2	CASSRAGGRDTQYF	TGTGCCAGCAGTAGAGCGGGAGGACGAGATACGCAGTATTTT
TRBJ2-1	TRBV5-4	.	TRBD2	CASSVAGTSDNEQFF	TGTGCCAGCAGCGTCGCCGGGACTAGCGACAATGAGCAGTTCTTC
TRBJ1-6	TRBV4-3	.	.	CASSLAAGSPLHF	TGCGCCAGCAGCCTGGCGGCTGGGTCACCCCTCCACTTT
TRBJ2-3	TRBV5-8	.	TRBD2	CASSIRGLVTDTQYF	TGTGCCAGCAGCATCCGGGGACTAGTAACAGATACGCAGTATTTT
TRBJ2-5	TRBV3-1/TRBV3-2	.	TRBD2	CASSHVAPGGTQYF	TGTGCCAGCAGCCATGTAGCGCCGGGGGGGACCCAGTACTTC
TRBJ1-3	TRBV3-1/TRBV3-2	few	.	CASSLGPGNTIYF	TGTGCCAGCAGCCTGGGCCCTGGAAACACCATATATTTT
TRBJ2-7	TRBV7-6	.	.	CASSRTTGPYYEQYF	TGTGCCAGCAGCCGAACCACAGGGCCTTACTACGAGCAGTACTTC
TRBJ1-4	TRBV25-1	.	TRBD1	CASSEFDRAREKLFF	TGTGCCAGCAGTGAATTCGACAGGGCGCGGGAAAAACTGTTTTTT
TRBJ2-7	TRBV7-2	once	TRBD2	CASSSSGPSYEQYF	TGTGCCAGCAGCTCTAGCGGCCCCTCCTACGAGCAGTACTTC
TRBJ2-7	TRBV6-2/TRBV6-3	.	.	CASSSAYFRGLHEYEQYF	TGTGCCAGCAGTTCCGCTTATTTTCGAGGGCTCCACGAATACGAGCAGTACTTC
TRBJ2-1	TRBV19	.	TRBD2	CASFRGGTSGYNEQFF	TGTGCCAGTTTCCGAGGAGGGACTAGCGGGTACAATGAGCAGTTCTTC
TRBJ1-2	TRBV15	.	.	CATSQTGRQGHGYTF	TGTGCCACCAGCCAGACGGGTCGTCAGGGTCATGGCTACACCTTC
TRBJ2-1	TRBV6-1	.	TRBD1	CASSGGTGGYYNEQFF	TGTGCCAGCAGTGGGGGGACAGGGGGCTACTACAATGAGCAGTTCTTC
TRBJ2-6	TRBV2	.	TRBD1	CASSARDRGHGANVLTF	TGTGCCAGCAGTGCCCGGGACAGGGGGCATGGGGCCAACGTCCTGACTTTC
TRBJ2-1	TRBV5-1	.	TRBD2	CASGVGGSSYNEQFF	TGCGCCAGCGGAGTGGGCGGGAGCTCCTACAATGAGCAGTTCTTC
TRBJ2-1	TRBV24-1	.	TRBD2	CATSGRGGRNEQFF	TGTGCCACCAGCGGCCGGGGGGGCAGGAATGAGCAGTTCTTC
TRBJ1-6	TRBV6-5	.	TRBD1	CASSSGTGASPLHF	TGTGCCAGCAGTTCCGGGACAGGGGCATCACCCCTCCACTTT
TRBJ2-1	TRBV10-3	.	TRBD2	CAISGALAGGYNEQFF	TGTGCCATCAGTGGGGCCCTAGCGGGAGGCTACAATGAGCAGTTCTTC
TRBJ1-6	TRBV30	few	.	CASKGGFNSPLHF	TGTGCCTCGAAGGGAGGATTCAATTCACCCCTCCACTTT
TRBJ1-1	TRBV5-1	.	.	CASRQQRGASEAFF	TGCGCCAGCAGGCAGCAAAGGGGCGCTTCTGAAGCTTTCTTT
TRBJ1-6	TRBV30	.	.	CAWSAGNNSPLHF	TGTGCCTGGAGTGCTGGCAATAATTCACCCCTCCACTTT
TRBJ1-3	TRBV14	.	.	CASTPASPGNTIYF	TGTGCCAGCACCCCAGCGTCGCCCGGAAACACCATATATTTT
TRBJ2-7	TRBV11-2	.	.	CASSLLAGETPYEQYF	TGTGCCAGCAGCTTATTGGCAGGGGAGACCCCCTACGAGCAGTACTTC
TRBJ2-1	TRBV5-5	.	TRBD2	CASSLGVAGYNEQFF	TGTGCCAGCAGCTTGGGGGTAGCGGGCTACAATGAGCAGTTCTTC